Listed here is a single TCR beta chain. In the original processing: From reference gene primer amplification, estimates of nucleated cell counts were derived. TCRdb's copy holds only in-frame clones and misses some; the assay was immunoSEQ multiplex PCR. The DNA gave D and trimming, while V, J and clone size come from that table. The sample records about 230,000 clones, 83% being singletons. This record comes from a study of blood T cell repertoires in COVID-19. Study background: The United States, Italy and Spain supplied acute and convalescent COVID-19 samples. T cells, B-cell-depleted T cells, or PBMCs supplied cDNA or gDNA.

Germline V lookup: CDR1 SGHRS, CDR2 YFSETQ. The CDR3 extends over 15 amino acids. The germline V and J ends were trimmed by 1 base and 3 bases, with 13 bases remaining between them. The source is a woman in her 70s with active or convalescent COVID-19. The chain is built from TRBV5-1 and TRBJ1-1; D gene unclear. The sequenced material came from peripheral blood. Here the CDR3 reads CASSLKGSADTEAFF. As DNA, the CDR3 is TGCGCCAGCAGCTTGAAAGGGAGCGCTGACACTGAAGCTTTCTTT.